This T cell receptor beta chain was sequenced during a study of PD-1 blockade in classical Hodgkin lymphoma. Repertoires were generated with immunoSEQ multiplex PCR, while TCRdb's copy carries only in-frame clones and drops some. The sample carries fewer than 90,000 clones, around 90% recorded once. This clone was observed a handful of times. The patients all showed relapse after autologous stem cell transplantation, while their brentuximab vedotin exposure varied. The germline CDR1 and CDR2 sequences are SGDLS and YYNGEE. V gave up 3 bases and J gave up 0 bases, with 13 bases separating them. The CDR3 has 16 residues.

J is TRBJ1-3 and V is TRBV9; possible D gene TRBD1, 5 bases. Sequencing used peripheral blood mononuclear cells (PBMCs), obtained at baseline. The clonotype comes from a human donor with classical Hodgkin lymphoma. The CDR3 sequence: CASSASPRDSGNTIYF. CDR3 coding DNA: TGTGCCAGCAGCGCTAGTCCCAGGGACTCTGGAAACACCATATATTTT. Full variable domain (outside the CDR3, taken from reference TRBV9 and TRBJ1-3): DSGVTQTPKHLITATGQRVTLRCSPRSGDLSVYWYQQSLDQGLQFLIQYYNGEERAKGNILERFSAQQFPDLHSELNLSSLELGDSALYFCASSASPRDSGNTIYFGEGSWLTVV.